This section outlines one T cell receptor beta chain sequence together with its context. In the study's own analysis: Reference gene primer amplification in the assay estimated nucleated cell counts. Using immunoSEQ multiplex PCR, the repertoire was profiled, and TCRdb retains in-frame clones only, with some absent. D and trimming come from the DNA, and the V and J calls and clone size come from that table. The sample records roughly 250,000 clones, about 83% being singletons. This entry comes from a study of blood T cell repertoires in COVID-19. Overall study context: COVID-19 samples from acute and convalescent phases originated in the United States, Italy and Spain. Sources were T cells, B-cell-depleted T cells, or PBMCs; the material itself was cDNA or gDNA.

The CDR3 contains 14 residues. V lost 2 bases and J lost 4, with 11 bases in between. The germline gives CDR1 MNHEY, CDR2 SVGEGT. The sequenced sample consisted of peripheral blood. This sequence was found in a man aged 35-49 years with active or convalescent COVID-19. The chain joins TRBV6-2 or TRBV6-3 to TRBJ1-1; D not certain. The CDR3 nucleotides are TGTGCCAGCAGTTACGCGGGGTCTTTCACTGAAGCTTTCTTT. It specifies CASSYAGSFTEAFF.